The rows below give T cell receptor beta chains drawn from one sample of a study of blood T cell repertoires in COVID-19. Profiling relied on immunoSEQ multiplex PCR, and the TCRdb table lists in-frame clones only, not all of them. This sample has some 150,000 clones; roughly 87% occur once, and the top ten carry roughly 9.1%. The sample comprised peripheral blood. The receptors shown here come from a woman between 65 and 79 years old with acute or convalescent COVID-19. The CDR3 runs from the conserved cysteine through the conserved F or W. A D gene is named only where the DNA matches it firmly. The size of a clone is reported for some rows only, either as once, few or many, or as a class for expanded clones.

abundance	d_gene	j_gene	v_gene	CDR3nt	CDR3aa
few	TRBD2	TRBJ2-2	TRBV7-2	TGTGCCAGCAGCCCGCTAGCGGGCACCGGGGAGCTGTTTTTT	CASSPLAGTGELFF
-	-	TRBJ1-2	TRBV28	TGTGCCAGCAGTACGGGGGGCATCTATGGCTACACCTTC	CASSTGGIYGYTF
-	-	TRBJ1-1	TRBV9	TGTGCCAGCAGCGTAGACCCTCTGGCTAACACTGAAGCTTTCTTT	CASSVDPLANTEAFF
-	TRBD1	TRBJ2-7	TRBV5-4	TGTGCCAGCAGCTTGTATTCGGACAGGGGGTACGAGCAGTACTTC	CASSLYSDRGYEQYF
-	-	TRBJ1-4	TRBV14	TGTGCCAGCAGCCCTGAACTAAATGAAAAACTGTTTTTT	CASSPELNEKLFF
once	-	TRBJ1-1	TRBV10-3	TGTGCCATCACAACAGATATGAACACTGAAGCTTTCTTT	CAITTDMNTEAFF
-	-	TRBJ1-2	TRBV29-1	TGCAGCGTTGGGGGCTTAAGGCCCGGTGATGGCTACACCTTC	CSVGGLRPGDGYTF
-	TRBD1	TRBJ1-1	TRBV12-3/TRBV12-4	TGTGCCAGCAGACAGGGGGCGTCTGAAGCTTTCTTT	CASRQGASEAFF
-	TRBD1	TRBJ2-2	TRBV27	TGTGCCAGCAGGAAAGGTGGGGACAGGGGAATCACCGGGGAGCTGTTTTTT	CASRKGGDRGITGELFF
-	-	TRBJ1-6	TRBV7-2	TGTGCCAGCAGCACACGGACAGCCCCGGATTCACCCCTCCACTTT	CASSTRTAPDSPLHF
-	-	TRBJ2-1	TRBV5-6	TGTGCCAGCAGCCTAAGGACAGTTACAGGAGAGCAGTTCTTC	CASSLRTVTGEQFF
few	TRBD2	TRBJ2-3	TRBV10-1	TGCGCCAGCAGTGAGTCGACTAGCGGTAGCACAGATACGCAGTATTTT	CASSESTSGSTDTQYF